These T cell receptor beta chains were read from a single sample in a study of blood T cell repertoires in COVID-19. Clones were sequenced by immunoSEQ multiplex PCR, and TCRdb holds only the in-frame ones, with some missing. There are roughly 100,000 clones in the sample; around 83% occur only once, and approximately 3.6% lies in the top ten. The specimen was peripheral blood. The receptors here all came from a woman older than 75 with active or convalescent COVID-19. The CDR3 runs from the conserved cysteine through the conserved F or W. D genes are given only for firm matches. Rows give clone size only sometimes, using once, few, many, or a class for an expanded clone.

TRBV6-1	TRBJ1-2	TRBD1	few	CASSDRDRGGYTF	TGTGCCAGCAGTGACCGGGACAGGGGGGGCTACACCTTC
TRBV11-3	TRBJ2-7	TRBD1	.	CASSPGQGAGEQYF	TGTGCCAGCAGCCCGGGACAGGGGGCTGGGGAGCAGTACTTC
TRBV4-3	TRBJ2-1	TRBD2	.	CASGERAGEGGEQFF	TGCGCCAGCGGGGAGAGAGCGGGAGAGGGCGGTGAGCAGTTCTTC
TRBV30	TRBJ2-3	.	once	CAWKSGVETDTQYF	TGTGCCTGGAAGTCAGGGGTAGAAACAGATACGCAGTATTTT
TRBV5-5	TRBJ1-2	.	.	CASSLGTASLVGYGYTF	TGTGCCAGCAGCTTGGGGACAGCGTCTTTAGTAGGTTATGGCTACACCTTC
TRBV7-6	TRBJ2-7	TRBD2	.	CASRRGGRAHEQYF	TGTGCCAGCAGGAGGGGCGGGAGGGCCCACGAGCAGTACTTC
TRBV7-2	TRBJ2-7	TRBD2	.	CASSPTGGEQYF	TGTGCCAGCAGCCCTACGGGAGGCGAGCAGTACTTC
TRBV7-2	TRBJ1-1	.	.	CASSLYETSPGAFF	TGTGCCAGCAGCTTATATGAGACTTCGCCTGGAGCTTTCTTT
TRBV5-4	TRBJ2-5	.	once	CASSLADRQETQYF	TGTGCCAGCAGCTTGGCCGATAGACAAGAGACCCAGTACTTC
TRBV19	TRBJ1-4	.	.	CASSLRNSEKLFF	TGTGCCAGTAGTCTGAGGAATTCCGAAAAACTGTTTTTT
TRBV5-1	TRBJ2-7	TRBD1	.	CASSDPDRGSYEQYF	TGCGCCAGCAGCGACCCCGACAGGGGCTCCTACGAGCAGTACTTC
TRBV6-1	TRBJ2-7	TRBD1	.	CASSESLGGTGVEALICEQYF	TGTGCCAGCAGTGAATCCCTCGGGGGGACAGGGGTCGAAGCGTTAATATGCGAGCAGTACTTC
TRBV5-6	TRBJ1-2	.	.	CASSFGAGLGLDGYTF	TGTGCCAGCAGCTTTGGGGCAGGCCTAGGGTTGGATGGCTACACCTTC
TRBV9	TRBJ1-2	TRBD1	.	CASSVSRTGNYGYTF	TGTGCCAGCAGCGTTTCCAGGACAGGGAACTATGGCTACACCTTC
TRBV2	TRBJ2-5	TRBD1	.	CASSRDSGQETQYF	TGTGCCAGCAGCCGGGACAGCGGACAAGAGACCCAGTACTTC
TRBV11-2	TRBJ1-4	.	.	CASSLSREVATNEKLFF	TGTGCCAGCAGCTTAAGTAGGGAGGTGGCAACTAATGAAAAACTGTTTTTT
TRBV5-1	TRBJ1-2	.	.	CASSPTSNHRVDNYGYTF	TGCGCCAGCAGCCCAACCTCGAATCACAGGGTCGATAACTATGGCTACACCTTC
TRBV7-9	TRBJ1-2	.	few	CASSLALQGKGYTF	TGTGCCAGCAGCTTAGCGCTGCAGGGGAAGGGCTACACCTTC
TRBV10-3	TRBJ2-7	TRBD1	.	CAISGTGESEQYF	TGTGCCATCAGTGGAACAGGGGAAAGCGAGCAGTACTTC
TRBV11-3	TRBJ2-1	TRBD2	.	CASSLGLAGAIGYNEQFF	TGTGCCAGCAGCTTAGGGCTAGCGGGAGCGATAGGCTACAATGAGCAGTTCTTC
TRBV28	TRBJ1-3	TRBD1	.	CASSVTGVRNTIYF	TGTGCCAGCAGTGTGACAGGGGTTAGAAACACCATATATTTT
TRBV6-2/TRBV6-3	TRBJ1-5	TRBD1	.	CASSLSGTGGLSQPQHF	TGTGCCAGCAGTTTGTCCGGGACAGGGGGCCTCTCTCAGCCCCAGCATTTT
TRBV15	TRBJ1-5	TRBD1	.	CATSRTGIQPQHF	TGTGCCACCAGCAGGACAGGGATTCAGCCCCAGCATTTT
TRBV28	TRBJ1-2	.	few	CASSPPSGRFNGYTF	TGTGCCAGCAGTCCTCCTAGTGGCAGATTCAATGGCTACACCTTC
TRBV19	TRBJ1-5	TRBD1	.	CASSRDRASYSNQPQHF	TGTGCCAGTAGTAGGGACAGGGCTTCGTACAGCAATCAGCCCCAGCATTTT
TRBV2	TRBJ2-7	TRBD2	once	CASGGPRGGVYEQYF	TGTGCCAGCGGTGGTCCCCGGGGGGGCGTCTACGAGCAGTACTTC
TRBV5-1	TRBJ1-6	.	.	CASSLEDTPNSPLHF	TGCGCCAGCAGCTTGGAGGACACTCCTAATTCACCCCTCCACTTT
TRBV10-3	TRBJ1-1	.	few	CAISPGQYTEAFF	TGTGCCATCAGTCCTGGACAGTACACTGAAGCTTTCTTT
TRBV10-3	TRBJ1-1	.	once	CAISEEPGTEAFF	TGTGCCATCAGTGAAGAGCCCGGGACTGAAGCTTTCTTT
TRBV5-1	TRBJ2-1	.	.	CASSLFHADVASANEQFF	TGCGCCAGCAGCTTGTTTCACGCCGATGTTGCTAGCGCCAATGAGCAGTTCTTC
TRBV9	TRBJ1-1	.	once	CASSREANTEAFF	TGTGCCAGCAGTAGAGAGGCGAACACTGAAGCTTTCTTT